This T cell receptor beta chain was captured in a study of OX40 agonist ivuxolimab in advanced cancers. To note about this clone: Its antigen is as yet unknown.

Overall study findings and caveats: Clonal expansion among partial responders at 0.1-3.0 mg/kg ranked near the lowest. At 0.1 to 3.0 mg/kg and by week 6, clonal expansion occurred in CD4+ and CD8+ blood T cells.

Libraries were prepared by immunoSEQ multiplex PCR; TCRdb keeps only in-frame clonotypes and omits some of them. The sample consists of roughly 28,000 clones, 70% to 80% of them appearing once. With autoimmune disease history or systemic immunosuppression, patients were excluded. Sequencing was performed on CD4+ or CD8+ T cells sorted from blood, taken in a trial of the OX40 agonist ivuxolimab. The sequence came from an adult with an advanced solid tumor such as melanoma, head and neck, liver or kidney cancer.

The DNA of the CDR3 is TGCGCCAGCAGCCAATTGCCGGATCAGCCCCAGCATTTT. It encodes CASSQLPDQPQHF. The chain carries TRBV4-1 and TRBJ1-5; D ambiguous. Germline assignment: CDR1 MGHRA and CDR2 YSYEKL. The CDR3 runs 13 residues. Trimming left V 2 bases short and J 5 bases short, with 7 bases between.